This is a list of T cell receptor beta chains from one sample in a study of blood T cell repertoires in COVID-19. Profiled with immunoSEQ multiplex PCR; TCRdb holds only in-frame clones, not every one. The sample has around 270,000 clones; 80% to 90% are singletons. The sample consisted of peripheral blood. The origin of the receptors is a man under 40 with acute or convalescent COVID-19. Both conserved end residues are part of each CDR3. A D gene is named only where the DNA matches it firmly. Rows give clone size only sometimes, using once, few, many, or a class for an expanded clone.

>TRBD1|TRBV28|NA|15|TRBJ1-6
CASKETGTGASRLHF
TGTGCCAGCAAGGAGACCGGGACAGGGGCCTCCCGCCTCCACTTT
>TRBD2|TRBV7-3|NA|14|TRBJ2-3
CASSPGLETDTQYF
TGTGCCAGCAGCCCAGGACTAGAAACAGATACGCAGTATTTT
>NA|TRBV5-1|NA|14|TRBJ1-1
CASSLGHRDTEAFF
TGCGCCAGCAGCTTGGGTCACAGGGACACTGAAGCTTTCTTT
>NA|TRBV3-1/TRBV3-2|many|14|TRBJ2-3
CASQTGRSTDTQYF
TGTGCCAGCCAGACAGGGAGGAGCACAGATACGCAGTATTTT
>TRBD2|TRBV30|NA|13|TRBJ2-1
CAWNSGRVNEQFF
TGTGCCTGGAATAGCGGGAGGGTCAATGAGCAGTTCTTC
>NA|TRBV30|NA|14|TRBJ1-5
CAWSVGGGYQPQHF
TGTGCCTGGAGTGTCGGCGGGGGGTATCAGCCCCAGCATTTT
>TRBD1|TRBV5-5|NA|16|TRBJ1-2
CASSLSDGTGNYGYTF
TGTGCCAGCAGCTTGAGTGACGGGACAGGGAACTATGGCTACACCTTC
>TRBD1|TRBV27|few|16|TRBJ1-2
CASSAQGAKSNYGYTF
TGTGCCAGCAGTGCCCAGGGGGCTAAGAGTAACTATGGCTACACCTTC
>TRBD2|TRBV30|NA|17|TRBJ2-7
CAWSVGVKERGLIEQYF
TGTGCCTGGAGTGTAGGGGTTAAGGAGCGGGGGCTTATTGAACAGTACTTC
>NA|TRBV10-2|NA|15|TRBJ1-6
CASRQQGAGNSPLHF
TGCGCCAGCAGACAACAGGGAGCCGGAAATTCACCCCTCCACTTT
>NA|TRBV7-9|NA|14|TRBJ1-6
CASNGSSYNSPLHF
TGTGCCAGCAACGGGAGCTCCTATAATTCACCCCTCCACTTT
>TRBD1|TRBV7-6|NA|15|TRBJ2-7
CASSPTGTGGDEQYF
TGTGCCAGCAGCCCGACCGGGACAGGGGGCGACGAGCAGTACTTC
>NA|TRBV4-1|NA|14|TRBJ1-1
CASSQDGENTEAFF
TGCGCCAGCAGCCAAGATGGAGAGAACACTGAAGCTTTCTTT
>TRBD1|TRBV5-1|NA|17|TRBJ1-4
CASSLKPQGATNEKLFF
TGCGCCAGCAGCTTGAAACCACAGGGGGCAACTAATGAAAAACTGTTTTTT
>NA|TRBV28|once|15|TRBJ2-3
CASSSPAGSTDTQYF
TGTGCCAGCAGCTCCCCGGCGGGGAGCACAGATACGCAGTATTTT
>NA|TRBV30|NA|13|TRBJ2-5
CAFGGLYQETQYF
TGTGCCTTTGGAGGACTATATCAAGAGACCCAGTACTTC
>TRBD1|TRBV15|NA|14|TRBJ2-2
CATSGRGPVGELFF
TGTGCCACCAGCGGCAGGGGGCCGGTCGGGGAGCTGTTTTTT
>TRBD1|TRBV6-1|NA|15|TRBJ1-2
CASSERSTTGWGYTF
TGTGCCAGCAGTGAACGAAGTACGACAGGGTGGGGCTACACCTTC
>NA|TRBV2|NA|14|TRBJ1-6
CASSVGGINSPLHF
TGTGCCAGCAGTGTCGGAGGGATAAATTCACCCCTCCACTTT
>NA|TRBV7-3|few|14|TRBJ2-7
CASSLGQRTGEQYF
TGTGCCAGCAGCTTAGGACAAAGGACGGGCGAGCAGTACTTC
>NA|TRBV6-5|NA|12|TRBJ1-1
CASRDSYTEAFF
TGTGCCAGCAGGGACAGTTACACTGAAGCTTTCTTT
>TRBD1|TRBV28|NA|16|TRBJ1-1
CASSPYGTGSFREAFF
TGTGCCAGCAGTCCATATGGGACAGGGTCTTTCCGTGAAGCTTTCTTT
>TRBD1|TRBV30|NA|15|TRBJ1-3
CAWAPDRVSGNTIYF
TGTGCCTGGGCTCCCGACAGGGTTTCTGGAAACACCATATATTTT
>NA|TRBV4-2|NA|13|TRBJ1-3
CASRALGGNTIYF
TGTGCCAGCAGAGCGCTTGGCGGAAACACCATATATTTT
>TRBD2|TRBV3-1/TRBV3-2|NA|18|TRBJ2-2
CASSQALSGRGAAGELFF
TGTGCCAGCAGCCAAGCTCTTAGCGGGAGGGGGGCCGCCGGGGAGCTGTTTTTT
>NA|TRBV7-3|few|13|TRBJ2-5
CASSSPPLGTQYF
TGTGCCAGCAGCTCACCTCCCCTAGGGACCCAGTACTTC
>TRBD1|TRBV10-3|NA|15|TRBJ2-3
CAIRQGASTPDTQYF
TGTGCCATCAGACAGGGGGCGTCCACACCAGATACGCAGTATTTT
>NA|TRBV11-2|NA|14|TRBJ1-6
CASGATADNSPLHF
TGTGCCAGCGGGGCGACAGCAGATAATTCACCCCTCCACTTT
>TRBD1|TRBV7-8|NA|18|TRBJ1-6
CASIPSSRTGSYNSPLHF
TGTGCCAGCATTCCCAGCTCCCGGACAGGCTCCTATAATTCACCCCTCCACTTT
>TRBD2|TRBV5-1|NA|18|TRBJ2-5
CASGGASGEIQGRETQYF
TGCGCCAGCGGAGGGGCTAGCGGGGAGATCCAGGGGCGAGAGACCCAGTACTTC
>NA|TRBV27|NA|14|TRBJ1-1
CASSLRGPGYEAFF
TGTGCCAGCAGTTTACGAGGTCCGGGGTATGAAGCTTTCTTT
>TRBD1|TRBV27|NA|15|TRBJ2-7
CASSRAGTGSREQYF
TGTGCCAGCAGTCGGGCCGGGACAGGGTCTCGCGAGCAGTACTTC
>NA|TRBV27|once|14|TRBJ2-1
CASRRLGVDNEQFF
TGTGCCAGCAGGAGACTAGGGGTGGACAATGAGCAGTTCTTC
>NA|TRBV6-1|NA|14|TRBJ1-4
CASSELADNEKLFF
TGTGCCAGCAGTGAACTGGCCGATAATGAAAAACTGTTTTTT
>TRBD2|TRBV5-1|once|18|TRBJ2-2
CASSLTSGSPLVTGELFF
TGCGCCAGCAGCTTGACGAGCGGGAGCCCTCTTGTCACCGGGGAGCTGTTTTTT
>NA|TRBV18|NA|13|TRBJ2-3
CASSPGAADTQYF
TGTGCCAGCTCCCCGGGTGCGGCCGATACGCAGTATTTT
>TRBD1|TRBV5-4|NA|14|TRBJ1-2
CASSLDRDSYGYTF
TGTGCCAGCAGCTTGGATCGGGACAGCTATGGCTACACCTTC
>NA|TRBV12-3/TRBV12-4|NA|12|TRBJ2-5
CASSRGRETQYF
TGTGCCAGCAGCAGGGGCAGGGAGACCCAGTACTTC
>TRBD1|TRBV15|NA|15|TRBJ1-3
CATSSRTGAKNTIYF
TGTGCCACCAGCTCCCGGACAGGGGCGAAAAACACCATATATTTT
>NA|TRBV2|NA|14|TRBJ2-1
CASSAGRRDNEQFF
TGTGCCAGCAGTGCGGGACGGAGGGACAATGAGCAGTTCTTC
>NA|TRBV19|NA|15|TRBJ1-4
CASSMMGQPGEKLFF
TGTGCCAGTAGTATGATGGGTCAACCGGGTGAAAAACTGTTTTTT
>TRBD1|TRBV5-8|NA|15|TRBJ1-5
CASSLRTGRSQPQHF
TGTGCCAGCAGCTTGAGGACAGGTAGAAGTCAGCCCCAGCATTTT
>NA|TRBV21-1|NA|15|TRBJ2-5
CASSKLYRDQETQYF
TGTGCCAGCAGCAAACTATATCGGGACCAAGAGACCCAGTACTTC
>TRBD2|TRBV3-1/TRBV3-2|NA|18|TRBJ2-5
CASSHLRLAGGVGETQYF
TGTGCCAGCAGCCATCTGCGACTAGCGGGAGGAGTGGGAGAGACCCAGTACTTC
>NA|TRBV24-1|once|13|TRBJ2-1
CATSDFLGGEQFF
TGTGCCACCAGTGATTTCCTCGGGGGAGAGCAGTTCTTC
>TRBD2|TRBV28|NA|16|TRBJ2-1
CASRSPSSGEGNEQFF
TGTGCCAGCAGATCTCCTTCTTCGGGGGAGGGCAATGAGCAGTTCTTC
>NA|TRBV5-1|NA|14|TRBJ2-7
CASSPFGVFNEQYF
TGCGCCAGCAGCCCATTCGGGGTATTCAACGAGCAGTACTTC
>NA|TRBV6-5|NA|14|TRBJ2-1
CASLQGDRTNEQFF
TGTGCCAGCTTGCAAGGGGATCGGACCAATGAGCAGTTCTTC
>NA|TRBV18|NA|12|TRBJ1-5
CASSPSNQPQHF
TGTGCCAGCTCTCCTTCGAATCAGCCCCAGCATTTT
>TRBD1|TRBV5-1|NA|18|TRBJ1-6
CASTRGTGPSSYNSPLHF
TGCGCCAGCACTAGGGGGACAGGCCCGAGCTCCTATAATTCACCCCTCCACTTT
>NA|TRBV19|NA|16|TRBJ1-5
CASKEKQGFGNQPQHF
TGTGCCAGTAAAGAGAAACAGGGTTTCGGCAATCAGCCCCAGCATTTT
>NA|TRBV28|NA|14|TRBJ1-2
CASTEGRVPSGYTF
TGTGCCAGCACCGAAGGGAGAGTACCGTCTGGCTACACCTTC
>NA|TRBV7-9|NA|13|TRBJ2-1
CASSLETGNEQFF
TGTGCCAGCAGCTTGGAGACAGGCAATGAGCAGTTCTTC